This T cell receptor (beta chain) was captured in a study of blood T cell repertoires in COVID-19. Background on the study: Sites in the United States, Italy and Spain provided acute and convalescent COVID-19 samples. Sample material is recorded as cDNA or gDNA derived from T cells, B-cell-depleted T cells, or PBMCs.

The V end lost 4 bases, the J end lost 3 bases, and 16 bases lay between the germline ends. This CDR3 has 15 amino acids. From germline, CDR1 is SGHRS and CDR2 YFSETQ. Per the authors' pipeline: Scientists estimated how many nucleated cells there were by amplifying reference gene primers. Libraries were prepared by immunoSEQ multiplex PCR; TCRdb keeps only in-frame clonotypes and omits some of them. V and J calls plus clone size are reproduced from that table; the DNA served to infer D and trimming. This sample has some 250,000 clones, with 70% to 85% found just once. This chain uses TRBV5-1 with TRBJ1-1; possible D gene TRBD1, 6 bases. The source is a woman of 80 years or more with acute or convalescent COVID-19. The sequenced material came from peripheral blood. Written as DNA, the CDR3 is TGCGCCAGCAGCGTACAGGGTTCAGGGTACACTGAAGCTTTCTTT. It is translated as CASSVQGSGYTEAFF.